A single sample is the source of the 28 T cell receptor beta chains below, sequenced in a study of blood T cell repertoires in COVID-19. Sequencing used immunoSEQ multiplex PCR; TCRdb keeps in-frame clones, though not all of them. The table has tens of thousands of clones, approximately 92% seen once. The sample consisted of peripheral blood. The receptors originated from a man in his fifties or sixties with acute or convalescent COVID-19.

The gene calls are TRBV10-3 and TRBJ2-7; TRBD1 might be the D (5 bases). Per germline, CDR1 ENHRY and CDR2 SYGVKD. The CDR3 runs 14 residues. Trimming stripped 6 bases from V and 0 bases from J, with 12 bases between. The DNA for the CDR3 is TGTGCCATCAGAGTCCAGGGTAGCTCCTACGAGCAGTACTTC. It yields the protein CAIRVQGSSYEQYF.

CDR3 coding DNA: TGTGCCAGCACCCTCGGGGTAGCGGGAGGGCCGGACGAGCAGTACTTC. Translation gives CASTLGVAGGPDEQYF. V is TRBV2 and J is TRBJ2-7; 11 nucleotides agree with TRBD2. Per the germline V gene, CDR1 is SNHLY and CDR2 is FYNNEI. V shed 7 bases, J shed 5 bases, and the junction held 13 bases outside the gene matches. The CDR3 runs 16 residues.

The chain couples TRBV7-2 to TRBJ2-7; 8 bases line up with TRBD1. Germline values: CDR1 SGHTA, CDR2 FQGNSA. This CDR3 comprises 13 residues. After removal of 1 base from V and 7 bases from J, the junction contained 3 bases not matched to a gene. CDR3 protein: CASSLERQGEQYF. DNA for the CDR3: TGTGCCAGCAGCTTAGAGAGACAGGGGGAGCAGTACTTC. The full variable domain, rest sourced from reference TRBV7-2 and TRBJ2-7, is GAGVSQSPSNKVTEKGKDVELRCDPISGHTALYWYRQSLGQGLEFLIYFQGNSAPDKSGLPSDRFSAERTGGSVSTLTIQRTQQEDSAVYLCASSLERQGEQYFGPGTRLTVT.

In regard to this clone: Other DNA sequences in the sample encode the same CDR3. V usage is TRBV25-1 and J usage is TRBJ1-1; no reliable D call. This CDR3 has 14 residues. The ends were cut back, 3 bases at V and 0 bases at J, with 8 bases in the middle. From germline, CDR1 is MGHDK and CDR2 SYGVNS. As DNA, the CDR3 is TGTGCCAGCAGTGACCGGGTTATGAACACTGAAGCTTTCTTT. Its translation: CASSDRVMNTEAFF.

This sequence joins TRBV5-5 and TRBJ1-5; D not certain. This CDR3 is built from 14 residues. Deletions cut 1 base from V and 0 bases from J, with 5 bases between. The germline CDR1 and CDR2 sequences are SGHKS and YYEKEE (reference sequence). The CDR3 DNA is TGTGCCAGCAGCTTGCACAATAGCAATCAGCCCCAGCATTTT. Translation gives CASSLHNSNQPQHF.

The chain carries TRBV2 and TRBJ2-1; tentative D call: TRBD1 (5 bases). This CDR3 has 15 amino acids. Germline values: CDR1 SNHLY, CDR2 FYNNEI. With 8 bases removed from V and 2 bases from J, the gap between germline ends came to 16 bases. CDR3 amino acids: CASRPQGGAYNEQFF. The CDR3 nucleotides are TGTGCCAGCCGACCCCAGGGCGGAGCCTACAATGAGCAGTTCTTC.

The J gene is TRBJ2-7, the V gene TRBV10-3; 8 bases line up with TRBD2. CDR3 length equals 14 residues. The trim removed 4 bases at V and 4 bases at J, leaving 6 bases unmatched. CDR1 ENHRY and CDR2 SYGVKD come from the germline V gene. CDR3 region: CAISVGTSQYEQYF. The CDR3 DNA reads as TGTGCCATCAGTGTGGGGACTAGTCAGTACGAGCAGTACTTC.

The gene calls are TRBV19 and TRBJ1-5; no definite D call. The germline V gene has CDR1 LNHDA and CDR2 SQIVND (reference sequence). Trimming took off 3 bases at V and 2 bases at J, with 8 bases between the two ends. CDR3 length: 14 amino acids. CDR3 sequence: CASSIEHGNQPQHF. CDR3 sequence (DNA): TGTGCCAGTAGTATTGAACATGGCAATCAGCCCCAGCATTTT. Supplemented by reference TRBV19 and TRBJ1-5, the full variable domain reads DGGITQSPKYLFRKEGQNVTLSCEQNLNHDAMYWYRQDPGQGLRLIYYSQIVNDFQKGDIAEGYSVSREKKESFPLTVTSAQKNPTAFYLCASSIEHGNQPQHFGDGTRLSIL.

The rearrangement uses TRBV9 and TRBJ2-2; maybe TRBD1 (6 bases). The CDR3 contains 12 residues. CDR1 and CDR2 (germline): SGDLS, YYNGEE. V was cut by 5 bases and J by 7 bases, with 9 bases left in between. This CDR3 is CASSKGDGELFF. DNA of the CDR3: TGTGCCAGCAGTAAGGGGGACGGGGAGCTGTTTTTT.

The V gene is TRBV21-1, the J gene TRBJ2-3; the listed D gene, TRBD2, was not tested against the DNA. TRBV21-1 is a pseudogene locus. The CDR3 contains 16 residues. The CDR3 DNA is TGTGCCAGCAGCGCTCTCCTAGCGGGACATCCGGATACGCAGTATTTT. It codes for CASSALLAGHPDTQYF.

The chain links TRBV6-6 to TRBJ1-5; D not resolved. The CDR3 length is 14 residues. Germline CDR1 MNHNY, CDR2 SVGAGI (reference sequence). V shed 2 bases and J shed 6 bases, with 11 bases lying between them. This chain's CDR3 is CASSYGEVGQPQHF. The CDR3, as DNA: TGTGCCAGCAGTTACGGCGAGGTAGGTCAGCCCCAGCATTTT.

The chain joins TRBV29-1 to TRBJ2-1, with D uncertain. V was clipped by 4 bases and J by 8 bases, with 18 bases between them. CDR3 size: 14 residues. Germline V gene data show CDR1 as SQVTM and CDR2 as ANQGSEA. In DNA form, the CDR3 reads TGCAGCGTTGCGACCCCACCCCCGGGTCATGAGCAGTTCTTC. Protein: CSVATPPPGHEQFF.

As DNA, the CDR3 is TGTGCCAGCAGCCCAGGAGGAAGCGGGAAATATGAGCAGTTCTTC. Protein: CASSPGGSGKYEQFF. This chain uses TRBV7-2 with TRBJ2-1; 7 bases align to TRBD2. Germline CDR1 reads SGHTA; CDR2 reads FQGNSA. There are 15 residues in the CDR3. The V gene end was trimmed by 5 bases and the J gene end by 8 bases; junction bases not matched to a gene: 12.

V and J are TRBV5-6 and TRBJ1-6; D is unclear. The germline V gene has CDR1 SGHDT and CDR2 YYEEEE. The CDR3 sequence is 15 residues long. Between the trimmed V and J ends, which lost 0 bases and 6 bases, there was a span of 10 bases. The CDR3 nucleotides read TGTGCCAGCAGCTTGGGGCAGATCCTTAATTCACCCCTCCACTTT. Translation: CASSLGQILNSPLHF. Complete variable domain (other parts from reference TRBV5-6 and TRBJ1-6): DAGVTQSPTHLIKTRGQQVTLRCSPKSGHDTVSWYQQALGQGPQFIFQYYEEEERQRGNFPDRFSGHQFPNYSSELNVNALLLGDSALYLCASSLGQILNSPLHFGNGTRLTVT.

The J gene is TRBJ2-1, the V gene TRBV12-3 or TRBV12-4, with D possibly matching TRBD2 (6 bases). Trimming pared 5 bases from V and 10 bases from J, leaving 12 bases between. The CDR3 loop spans 12 amino acids. The CDR3 here is CASSPRLVEQFF. DNA for the CDR3: TGTGCCAGCAGTCCGCGACTAGTGGAGCAGTTCTTC.

J is TRBJ2-1 and V is TRBV18; 7 nucleotides line up with TRBD2. The CDR3 totals 14 residues. Unmatched junction bases numbered 3, after V lost 2 bases and J lost 5 bases. Germline-derived CDR1 and CDR2 are KGHSH and LQKENI. The CDR3 DNA sequence: TGTGCCAGCTCACCAGCCAGCGGGAACAATGAGCAGTTCTTC. It specifies CASSPASGNNEQFF.

The chain combines TRBV28 with TRBJ1-2, with TRBD1 matching over 12 bases. Trimming at V came to 5 bases and at J to 4 bases, leaving 5 bases not matched to a gene. This CDR3 has 15 amino acids. Per the germline V gene, CDR1 is MDHEN and CDR2 is SYDVKM. This CDR3 reads CASSPPGQGAYGYTF. As DNA, the CDR3 is TGTGCCAGCAGTCCACCGGGACAGGGGGCCTATGGCTACACCTTC.

The V and J genes are TRBV7-6 and TRBJ2-5; 10 bases are a match to TRBD2. Trimming removed 5 bases from V and 1 base from J; junction bases left unmatched: 7. The CDR3 contains 16 residues. Looked up from germline, CDR1 is SGHVS and CDR2 is FNYEAQ. The CDR3 sequence is CASSVKTSGSQETQYF. Here the CDR3 DNA reads TGTGCCAGCAGCGTAAAGACTAGCGGGTCCCAAGAGACCCAGTACTTC.

As regards this clone: A junction boundary mismatches the germline segment, possibly from a read error. CDR3 amino acids: CAGSPGMVGQGKHF. CDR3 DNA sequence: TGTGCCGGCAGCCCCGGGATGGTCGGACAGGGGAAGCATTTT. This chain connects TRBV6-5 to TRBJ1-5; TRBD1 agrees at 9 bases. CDR1 and CDR2 from the germline V gene are MNHEY and SVGAGI. The CDR3 extends over 14 amino acids.

The V call is TRBV10-1, the J call TRBJ1-5; TRBD1 agrees at 7 bases. This CDR3 has 16 residues. Germline CDR1 WNHNN, CDR2 SYGVQD (reference sequence). Unmatched junction bases numbered 11, after V lost 6 bases and J lost 3 bases. Written as DNA, the CDR3 is TGCGCCAGCAGGCGCACAGGGGCGGGGTTCAATCAGCCCCAGCATTTT. As protein: CASRRTGAGFNQPQHF.

The V and J genes are TRBV28 and TRBJ1-2; possibly TRBD1 for D (5 bases). Trimming removed 6 bases at V and 3 bases at J, with 17 bases between. CDR1 and CDR2 from the germline V gene are MDHEN and SYDVKM. The CDR3 contains 15 residues. CDR3 sequence: CASSPEEGVDYGYTF. For the CDR3, the DNA is TGTGCCAGCAGCCCCGAGGAAGGGGTTGACTATGGCTACACCTTC.

The chain has TRBV6-2 or TRBV6-3 and TRBJ1-2, with 10 bases fitting TRBD1. The trim removed 4 bases at V and 1 base at J, leaving 0 bases unmatched. The CDR3 is 14 residues long. Germline V gene lookup returns CDR1 MNHEY and CDR2 SVGEGT. This CDR3 reads CASSWDRGNYGYTF. Written as DNA, the CDR3 is TGTGCCAGCAGTTGGGACAGGGGTAACTATGGCTACACCTTC.

The chain employs TRBV30 and TRBJ2-5; 9 bases are shared with TRBD1. This CDR3 contains 12 residues. Germline V gene lookup returns CDR1 GTSNPN and CDR2 SVGIG (reference sequence). V lost 5 bases and J lost 5; bases outside the gene matches: 3. The CDR3, as DNA: TGTGCCTGGGGGACAGGGTCGGAGACCCAGTACTTC. Translation gives CAWGTGSETQYF.

The rearrangement uses TRBV13 and TRBJ2-7; TRBD2 aligns across 16 bases. Germline loops: CDR1 PRHDT, CDR2 FYEKMQ (reference sequence). The CDR3 has 18 amino acids. After removal of 5 bases from V and 3 bases from J, the junction contained 10 bases not matched to a gene. CDR3 in DNA: TGTGCCAGCAGCCCCAGTGGGACTAGCGGGAGGGCCTTCTACGAGCAGTACTTC. Translating gives CASSPSGTSGRAFYEQYF.

The chain combines TRBV5-8 with TRBJ1-6; no firm D call. This CDR3 contains 15 residues. The V end was cut by 4 bases, the J end by 8 bases, with 16 bases between. Looked up from germline, CDR1 is SGHTS and CDR2 is YDEGEE. CDR3 protein: CASSRSGGIHSPLHF. DNA for the CDR3: TGTGCCAGCAGCCGCAGCGGAGGGATTCATTCACCCCTCCACTTT.

V and J are TRBV6-2 or TRBV6-3 and TRBJ1-3, with 8 bases identical to TRBD1. V dropped 0 bases and J dropped 2; count of bases not matched to a gene: 0. Germline V gene sequence: CDR1 MNHEY, CDR2 SVGEGT. This CDR3 spans 15 amino acids. CDR3 sequence (DNA): TGTGCCAGCAGTTACTCGACAGGGGCTGGAAACACCATATATTTT. It is translated as CASSYSTGAGNTIYF.

V is TRBV15 and J is TRBJ2-3; 8 bases map to TRBD2. V trimming: 0 bases; J trimming: 0 bases; junction bases outside the gene matches: 2. CDR1 and CDR2 (germline): LNHNV, YYDKDF (reference sequence). The CDR3 covers 16 residues. The CDR3 reads CATSRDRGRSTDTQYF. In nucleotides, the CDR3 is TGTGCCACCAGCAGAGATCGCGGGAGGAGCACAGATACGCAGTATTTT.

The rearrangement links TRBV7-2 to TRBJ2-7, with D perhaps matching TRBD2 (6 bases). The CDR3 loop spans 13 amino acids. V shed 3 bases and J shed 0 bases, with 6 bases lying between them. Germline V gene lookup returns CDR1 SGHTA and CDR2 FQGNSA. CDR3 sequence reads: CASSLRDSYEQYF. In DNA form, the CDR3 reads TGTGCCAGCAGCTTGCGGGACTCCTACGAGCAGTACTTC.